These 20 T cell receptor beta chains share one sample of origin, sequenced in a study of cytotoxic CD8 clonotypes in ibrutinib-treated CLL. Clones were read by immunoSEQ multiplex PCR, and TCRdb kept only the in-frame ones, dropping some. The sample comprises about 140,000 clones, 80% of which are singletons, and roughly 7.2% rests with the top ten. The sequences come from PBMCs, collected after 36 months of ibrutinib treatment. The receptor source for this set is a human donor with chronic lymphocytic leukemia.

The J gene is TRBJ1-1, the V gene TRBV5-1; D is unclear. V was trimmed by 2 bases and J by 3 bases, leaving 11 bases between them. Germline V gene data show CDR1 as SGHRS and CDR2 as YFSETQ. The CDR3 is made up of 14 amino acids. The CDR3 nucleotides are TGCGCCAGCAGCTTCAATGGCGGTTACACTGAAGCTTTCTTT. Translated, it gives CASSFNGGYTEAFF.

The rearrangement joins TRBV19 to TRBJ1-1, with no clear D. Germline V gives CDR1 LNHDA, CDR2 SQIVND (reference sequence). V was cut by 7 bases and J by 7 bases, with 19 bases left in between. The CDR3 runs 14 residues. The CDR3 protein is CASIRADKGIEAFF. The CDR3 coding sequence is TGTGCCAGTATACGGGCCGACAAAGGGATTGAAGCTTTCTTT.

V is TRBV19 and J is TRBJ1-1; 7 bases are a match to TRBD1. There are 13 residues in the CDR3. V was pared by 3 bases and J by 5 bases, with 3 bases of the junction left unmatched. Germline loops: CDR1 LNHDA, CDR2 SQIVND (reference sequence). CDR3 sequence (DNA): TGTGCCAGTAGTATCGTACAGGGGACTGAAGCTTTCTTT. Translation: CASSIVQGTEAFF.

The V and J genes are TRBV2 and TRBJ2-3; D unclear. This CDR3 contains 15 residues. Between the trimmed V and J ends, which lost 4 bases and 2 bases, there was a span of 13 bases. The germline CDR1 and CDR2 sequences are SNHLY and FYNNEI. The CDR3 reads CASSGATPYTDTQYF. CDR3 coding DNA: TGTGCCAGCAGTGGGGCAACACCATACACAGATACGCAGTATTTT.

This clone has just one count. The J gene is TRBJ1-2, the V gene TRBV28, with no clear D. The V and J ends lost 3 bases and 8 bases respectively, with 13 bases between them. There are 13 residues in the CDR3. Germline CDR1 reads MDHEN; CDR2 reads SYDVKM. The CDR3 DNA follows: TGTGCCAGCAGTTTGGTCCCCAACTGGGGCTACACCTTC. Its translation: CASSLVPNWGYTF.

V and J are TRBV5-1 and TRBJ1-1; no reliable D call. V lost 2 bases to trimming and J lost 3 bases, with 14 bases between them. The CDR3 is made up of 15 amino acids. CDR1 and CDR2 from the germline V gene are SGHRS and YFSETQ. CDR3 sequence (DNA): TGCGCCAGCAGCTTACTTGCGACGGGAGACACTGAAGCTTTCTTT. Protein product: CASSLLATGDTEAFF.

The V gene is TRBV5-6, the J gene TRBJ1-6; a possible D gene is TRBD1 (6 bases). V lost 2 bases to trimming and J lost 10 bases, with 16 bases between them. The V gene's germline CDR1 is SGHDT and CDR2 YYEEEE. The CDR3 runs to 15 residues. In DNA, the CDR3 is TGTGCCAGCAGCTTAACCGACAGGTCAGGGTCACCCCTCCACTTT. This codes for CASSLTDRSGSPLHF.

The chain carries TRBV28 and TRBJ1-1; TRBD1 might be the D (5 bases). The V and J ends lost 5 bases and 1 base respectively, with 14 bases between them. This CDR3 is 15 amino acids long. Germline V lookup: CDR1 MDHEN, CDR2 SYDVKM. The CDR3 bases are TGTGCCAGCAGTCACACTGGCAGGGCGAACACTGAAGCTTTCTTT. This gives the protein CASSHTGRANTEAFF.

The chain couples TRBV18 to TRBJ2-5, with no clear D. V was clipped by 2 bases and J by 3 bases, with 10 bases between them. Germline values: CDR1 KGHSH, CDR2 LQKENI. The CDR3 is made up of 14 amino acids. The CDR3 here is CASSPTAPKETQYF. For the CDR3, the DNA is TGTGCCAGCTCACCAACAGCGCCAAAAGAGACCCAGTACTTC.

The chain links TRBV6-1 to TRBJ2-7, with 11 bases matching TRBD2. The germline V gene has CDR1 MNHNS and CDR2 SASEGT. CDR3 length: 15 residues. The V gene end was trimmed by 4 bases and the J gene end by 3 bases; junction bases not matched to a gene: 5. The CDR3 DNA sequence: TGTGCCAGCAGTGTTCTACTAGCGGGAGTCTACGAGCAGTACTTC. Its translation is CASSVLLAGVYEQYF.

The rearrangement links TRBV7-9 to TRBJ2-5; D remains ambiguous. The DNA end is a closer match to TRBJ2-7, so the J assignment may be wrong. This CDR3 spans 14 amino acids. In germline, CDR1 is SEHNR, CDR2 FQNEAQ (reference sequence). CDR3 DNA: TGTGCCAGCAGCTTACGGGCTAGGGCCTACGAGCAGTACTTC. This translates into CASSLRARAYEQYF.

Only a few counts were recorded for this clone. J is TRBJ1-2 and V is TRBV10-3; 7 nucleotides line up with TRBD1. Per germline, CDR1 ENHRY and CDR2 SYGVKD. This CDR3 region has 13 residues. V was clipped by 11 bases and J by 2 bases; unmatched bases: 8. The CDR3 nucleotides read TGTGCCGCAGGGGGAGGGGCCAACTATGGCTACACCTTC. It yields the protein CAAGGGANYGYTF.

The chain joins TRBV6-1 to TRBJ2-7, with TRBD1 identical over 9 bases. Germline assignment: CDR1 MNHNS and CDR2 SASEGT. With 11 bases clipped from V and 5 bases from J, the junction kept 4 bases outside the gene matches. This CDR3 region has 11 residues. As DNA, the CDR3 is TGTGCCGGGGACAGGGAGGACGAGCAGTACTTC. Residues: CAGDREDEQYF.

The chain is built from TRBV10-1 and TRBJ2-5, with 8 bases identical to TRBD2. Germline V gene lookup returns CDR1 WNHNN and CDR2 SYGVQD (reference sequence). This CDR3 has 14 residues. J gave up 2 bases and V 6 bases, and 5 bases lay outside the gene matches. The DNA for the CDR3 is TGCGCCAGCAGCCGGGGGGGCAGTCAAGAGACCCAGTACTTC. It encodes CASSRGGSQETQYF.

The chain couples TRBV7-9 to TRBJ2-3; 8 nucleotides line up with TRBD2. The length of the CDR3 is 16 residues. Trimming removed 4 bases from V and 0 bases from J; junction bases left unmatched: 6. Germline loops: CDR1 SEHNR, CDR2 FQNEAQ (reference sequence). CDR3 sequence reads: CASSSRGGASTDTQYF. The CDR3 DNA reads TGTGCCAGCAGCTCCCGGGGGGGGGCTAGCACAGATACGCAGTATTTT.

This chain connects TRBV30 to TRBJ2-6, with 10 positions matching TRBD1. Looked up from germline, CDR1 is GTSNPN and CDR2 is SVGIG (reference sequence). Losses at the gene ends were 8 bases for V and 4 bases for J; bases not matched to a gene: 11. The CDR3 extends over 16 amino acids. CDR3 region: CAGTGEPGPGANVLTF. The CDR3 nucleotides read TGTGCCGGGACAGGGGAACCGGGTCCGGGGGCCAACGTCCTGACTTTC. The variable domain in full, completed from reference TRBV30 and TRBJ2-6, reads SQTIHQWPATLVQPVGSPLSLECTVEGTSNPNLYWYRQAAGRGLQLLFYSVGIGQISSEVPQNLSASRPQDRQFILSSKKLLLSDSGFYLCAGTGEPGPGANVLTFGAGSRLTVL.

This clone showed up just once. CDR3 residues: CASSFLAGRTDTQYF. CDR3 coding DNA: TGTGCCAGCAGTTTTCTAGCGGGACGCACAGATACGCAGTATTTT. The V and J genes are TRBV28 and TRBJ2-3; 9 bases match TRBD2. Germline V lookup: CDR1 MDHEN, CDR2 SYDVKM. CDR3 size: 15 residues. V lost 3 bases and J lost 1; bases outside the gene matches: 2. Variable domain in full (rest from reference TRBV28 and TRBJ2-3): DVKVTQSSRYLVKRTGEKVFLECVQDMDHENMFWYRQDPGLGLRLIYFSYDVKMKEKGDIPEGYSVSREKKERFSLILESASTNQTSMYLCASSFLAGRTDTQYFGPGTRLTVL.

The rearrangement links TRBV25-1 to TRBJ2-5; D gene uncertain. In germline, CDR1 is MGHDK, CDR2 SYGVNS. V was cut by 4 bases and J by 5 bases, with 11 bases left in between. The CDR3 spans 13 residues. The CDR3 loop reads CASSVVLRETQYF. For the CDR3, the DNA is TGTGCCAGCAGTGTGGTTCTTCGGGAGACCCAGTACTTC. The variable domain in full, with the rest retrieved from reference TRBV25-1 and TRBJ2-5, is EADIYQTPRYLVIGTGKKITLECSQTMGHDKMYWYQQDPGMELHLIHYSYGVNSTEKGDLSSESTVSRIRTEHFPLTLESARPSHTSQYLCASSVVLRETQYFGPGTRLLVL.

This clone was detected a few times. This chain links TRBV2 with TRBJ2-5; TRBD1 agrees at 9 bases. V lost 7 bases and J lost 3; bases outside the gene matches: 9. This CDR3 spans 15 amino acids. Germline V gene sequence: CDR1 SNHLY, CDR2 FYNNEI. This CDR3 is CASTADTGGEETQYF. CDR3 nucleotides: TGTGCCAGCACCGCAGATACAGGGGGCGAAGAGACCCAGTACTTC.

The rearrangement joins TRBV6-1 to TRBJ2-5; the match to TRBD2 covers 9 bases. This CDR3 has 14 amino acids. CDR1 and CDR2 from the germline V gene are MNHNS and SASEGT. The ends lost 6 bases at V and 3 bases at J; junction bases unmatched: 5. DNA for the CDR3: TGTGCCAGCAGCGGGACTAGCCCCAAAGAGACCCAGTACTTC. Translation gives CASSGTSPKETQYF.